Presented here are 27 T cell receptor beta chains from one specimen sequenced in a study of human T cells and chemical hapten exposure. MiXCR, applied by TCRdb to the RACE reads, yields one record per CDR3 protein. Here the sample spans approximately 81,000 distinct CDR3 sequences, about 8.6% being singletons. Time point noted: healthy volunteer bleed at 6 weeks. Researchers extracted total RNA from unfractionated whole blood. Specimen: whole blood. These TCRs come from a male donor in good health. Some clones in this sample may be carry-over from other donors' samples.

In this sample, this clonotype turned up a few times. Here the CDR3 DNA reads TGTGCCAGCAGTGCGACTAGCGGGAAAGTATATGAGCAGTTCTTC. Its protein product is CASSATSGKVYEQFF. This chain links TRBV6-1 with TRBJ2-1, with 11 bases lining up with TRBD2. Germline CDR1 reads MNHNS; CDR2 reads SASEGT. CDR3 length: 15 residues. J was trimmed by 8 bases and V by 4 bases; bases with no gene match: 7.

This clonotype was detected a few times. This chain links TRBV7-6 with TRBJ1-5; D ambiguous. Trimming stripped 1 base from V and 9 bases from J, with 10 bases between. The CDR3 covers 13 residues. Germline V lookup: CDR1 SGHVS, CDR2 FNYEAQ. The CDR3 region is CASSLDPVTPQHF. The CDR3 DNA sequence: TGTGCCAGCAGCTTAGACCCAGTAACGCCCCAGCATTTT.

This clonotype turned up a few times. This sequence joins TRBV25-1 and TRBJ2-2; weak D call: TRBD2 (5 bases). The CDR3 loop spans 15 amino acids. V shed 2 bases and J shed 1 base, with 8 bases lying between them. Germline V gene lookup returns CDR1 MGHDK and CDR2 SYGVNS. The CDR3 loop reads CASSEEGQNTGELFF. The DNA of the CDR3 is TGTGCCAGCAGTGAAGAGGGCCAGAACACCGGGGAGCTGTTTTTT.

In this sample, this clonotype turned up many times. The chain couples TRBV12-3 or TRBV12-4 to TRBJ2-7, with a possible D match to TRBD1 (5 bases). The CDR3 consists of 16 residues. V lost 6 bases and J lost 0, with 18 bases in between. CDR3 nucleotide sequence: TGTGCCAGCAGCCTAGGGTCAGGGTCCAGCTCCTACGAGCAGTACTTC. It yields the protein CASSLGSGSSSYEQYF.

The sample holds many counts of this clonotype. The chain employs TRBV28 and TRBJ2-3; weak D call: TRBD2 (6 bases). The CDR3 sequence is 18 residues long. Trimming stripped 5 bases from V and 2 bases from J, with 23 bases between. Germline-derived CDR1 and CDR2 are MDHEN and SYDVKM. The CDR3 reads CASSPIDNLATPTDTQYF. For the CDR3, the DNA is TGTGCCAGCAGTCCCATCGACAATCTAGCGACTCCCACAGATACGCAGTATTTT.

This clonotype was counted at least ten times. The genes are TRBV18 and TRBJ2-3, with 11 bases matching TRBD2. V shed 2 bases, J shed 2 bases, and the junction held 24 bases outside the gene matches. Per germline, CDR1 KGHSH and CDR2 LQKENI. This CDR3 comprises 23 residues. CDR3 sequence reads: CASSPNHPIDRVAGGPFTDTQYF. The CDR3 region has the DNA TGTGCCAGCTCACCAAACCACCCCATCGACAGGGTAGCGGGAGGGCCCTTCACAGATACGCAGTATTTT.

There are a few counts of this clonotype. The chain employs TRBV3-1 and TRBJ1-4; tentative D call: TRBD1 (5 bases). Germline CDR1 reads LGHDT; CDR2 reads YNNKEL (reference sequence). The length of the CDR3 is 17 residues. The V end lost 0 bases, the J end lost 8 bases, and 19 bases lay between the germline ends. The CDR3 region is CASSQEDWGMRGEKLFF. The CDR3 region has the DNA TGTGCCAGCAGCCAAGAAGACTGGGGAATGAGGGGCGAAAAACTGTTTTTT.

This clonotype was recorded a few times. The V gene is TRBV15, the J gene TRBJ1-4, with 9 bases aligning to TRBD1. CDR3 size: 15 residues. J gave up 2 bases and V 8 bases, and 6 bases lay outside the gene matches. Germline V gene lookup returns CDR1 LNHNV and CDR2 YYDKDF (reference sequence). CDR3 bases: TGTGCCACCCGACAGGGGGAAGAGACTAATGAAAAACTGTTTTTT. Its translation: CATRQGEETNEKLFF.

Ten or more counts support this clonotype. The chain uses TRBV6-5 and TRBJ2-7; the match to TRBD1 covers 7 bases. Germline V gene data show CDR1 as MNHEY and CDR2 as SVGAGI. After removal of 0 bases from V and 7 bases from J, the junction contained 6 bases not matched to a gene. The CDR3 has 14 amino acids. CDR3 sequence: CASSYSPQGREQYF. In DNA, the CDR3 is TGTGCCAGCAGTTACTCTCCACAGGGGAGAGAGCAGTACTTC.

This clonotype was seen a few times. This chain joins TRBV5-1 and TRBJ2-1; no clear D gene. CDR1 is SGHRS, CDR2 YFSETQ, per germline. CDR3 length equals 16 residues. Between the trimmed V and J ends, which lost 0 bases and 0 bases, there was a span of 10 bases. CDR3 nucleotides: TGCGCCAGCAGCTTGGTAGCCGGAAGCTCCTACAATGAGCAGTTCTTC. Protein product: CASSLVAGSSYNEQFF.

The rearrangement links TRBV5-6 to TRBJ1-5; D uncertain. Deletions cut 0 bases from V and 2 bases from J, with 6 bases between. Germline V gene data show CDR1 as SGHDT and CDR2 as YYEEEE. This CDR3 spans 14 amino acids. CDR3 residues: CASSLGERNQPQHF. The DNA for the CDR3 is TGTGCCAGCAGCTTGGGTGAACGCAATCAGCCCCAGCATTTT.

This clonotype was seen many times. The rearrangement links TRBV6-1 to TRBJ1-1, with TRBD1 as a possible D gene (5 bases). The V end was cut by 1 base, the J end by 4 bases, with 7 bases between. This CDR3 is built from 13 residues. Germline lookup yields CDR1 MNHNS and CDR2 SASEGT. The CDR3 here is CASSEGQFTEAFF. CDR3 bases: TGTGCCAGCAGTGAAGGACAGTTCACTGAAGCTTTCTTT.

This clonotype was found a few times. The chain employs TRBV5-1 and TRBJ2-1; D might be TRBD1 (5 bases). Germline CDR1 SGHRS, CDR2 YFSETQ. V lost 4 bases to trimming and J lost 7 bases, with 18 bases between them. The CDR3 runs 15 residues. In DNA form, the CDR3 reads TGCGCCAGCAGCCCCGACAGACCGCCCCCGAATGAGCAGTTCTTC. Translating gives CASSPDRPPPNEQFF.

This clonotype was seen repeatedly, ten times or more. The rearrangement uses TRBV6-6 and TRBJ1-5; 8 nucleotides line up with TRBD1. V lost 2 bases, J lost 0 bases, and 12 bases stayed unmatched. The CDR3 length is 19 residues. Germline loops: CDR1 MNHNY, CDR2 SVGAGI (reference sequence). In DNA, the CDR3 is TGTGCCAGCAGTTACCCGGGACAGGTTTTCATCGATAGCAATCAGCCCCAGCATTTT. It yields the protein CASSYPGQVFIDSNQPQHF.

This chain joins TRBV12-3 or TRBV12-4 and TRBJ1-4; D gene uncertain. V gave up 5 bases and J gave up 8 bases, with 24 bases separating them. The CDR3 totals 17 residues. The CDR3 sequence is CASSPPMGREGSEKLFF. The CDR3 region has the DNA TGTGCCAGCAGTCCACCGATGGGGAGGGAAGGAAGCGAAAAACTGTTTTTT.

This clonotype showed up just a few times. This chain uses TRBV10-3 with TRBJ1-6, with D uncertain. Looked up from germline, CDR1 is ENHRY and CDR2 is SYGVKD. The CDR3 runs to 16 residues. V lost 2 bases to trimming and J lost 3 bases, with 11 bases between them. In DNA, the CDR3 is TGTGCCATCAGTGAGACTAGGGTTGTCTATAATTCACCCCTCCACTTT. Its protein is CAISETRVVYNSPLHF.

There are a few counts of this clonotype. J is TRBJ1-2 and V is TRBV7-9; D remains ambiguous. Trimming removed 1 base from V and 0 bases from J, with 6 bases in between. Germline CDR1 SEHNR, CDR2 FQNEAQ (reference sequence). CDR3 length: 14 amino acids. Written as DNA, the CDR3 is TGTGCCAGCAGCTTAGTTGTAGCTAACTATGGCTACACCTTC. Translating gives CASSLVVANYGYTF.

The CDR3 nucleotides read TGTGCCAGCAGCCGGACAGGGGAAACTGAAGCTTTCTTT. This encodes CASSRTGETEAFF. This chain links TRBV7-9 with TRBJ1-1, with TRBD1 identical over 9 bases. The CDR3 spans 13 residues. CDR1 and CDR2 from the germline V gene are SEHNR and FQNEAQ (reference sequence). V gave up 5 bases and J gave up 5 bases; unmatched junction bases: 3. Full variable domain (rest looked up from reference TRBV7-9 and TRBJ1-1): DTGVSQNPRHKITKRGQNVTFRCDPISEHNRLYWYRQTLGQGPEFLTYFQNEAQLEKSRLLSDRFSAERPKGSFSTLEIQRTEQGDSAMYLCASSRTGETEAFFGQGTRLTVV.

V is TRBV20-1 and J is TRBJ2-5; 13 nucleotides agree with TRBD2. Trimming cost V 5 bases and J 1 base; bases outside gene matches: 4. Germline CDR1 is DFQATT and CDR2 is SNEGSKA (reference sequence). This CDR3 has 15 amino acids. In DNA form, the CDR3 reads TGCAGTGCTTGGACTAGCGGGGGCACCCAAGAGACCCAGTACTTC. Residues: CSAWTSGGTQETQYF.

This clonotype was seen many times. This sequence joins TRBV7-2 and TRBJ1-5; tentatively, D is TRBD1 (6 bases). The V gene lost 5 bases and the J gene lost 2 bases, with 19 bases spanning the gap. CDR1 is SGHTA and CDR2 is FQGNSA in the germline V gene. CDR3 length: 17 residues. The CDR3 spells CASSRDYRAAGNQPQHF. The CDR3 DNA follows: TGTGCCAGCAGCCGAGACTACAGGGCCGCCGGCAATCAGCCCCAGCATTTT. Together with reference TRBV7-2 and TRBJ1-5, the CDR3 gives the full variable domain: GAGVSQSPSNKVTEKGKDVELRCDPISGHTALYWYRQSLGQGLEFLIYFQGNSAPDKSGLPSDRFSAERTGGSVSTLTIQRTQQEDSAVYLCASSRDYRAAGNQPQHFGDGTRLSIL.

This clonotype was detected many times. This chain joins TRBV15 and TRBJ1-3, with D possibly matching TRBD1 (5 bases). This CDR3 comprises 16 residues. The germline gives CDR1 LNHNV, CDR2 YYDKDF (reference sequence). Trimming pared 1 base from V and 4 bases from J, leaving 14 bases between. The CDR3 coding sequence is TGTGCCACCAGCAGAGCGTCCGGGGCGCGAGGAAACACCATATATTTT. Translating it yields CATSRASGARGNTIYF.

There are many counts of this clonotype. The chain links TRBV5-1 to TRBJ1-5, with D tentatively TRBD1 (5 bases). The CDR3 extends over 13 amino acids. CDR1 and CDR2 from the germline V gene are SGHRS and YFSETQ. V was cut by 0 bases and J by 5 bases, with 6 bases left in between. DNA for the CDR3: TGCGCCAGCAGCTTGGGGGGGGATCAGCCCCAGCATTTT. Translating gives CASSLGGDQPQHF.

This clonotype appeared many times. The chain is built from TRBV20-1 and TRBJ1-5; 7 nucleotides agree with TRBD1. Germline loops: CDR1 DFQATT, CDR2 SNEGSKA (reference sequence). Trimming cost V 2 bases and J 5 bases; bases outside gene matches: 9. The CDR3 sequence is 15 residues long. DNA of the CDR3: TGCAGTGCTAGATCCGACAGGGAAAAGTATCAGCCCCAGCATTTT. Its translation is CSARSDREKYQPQHF.

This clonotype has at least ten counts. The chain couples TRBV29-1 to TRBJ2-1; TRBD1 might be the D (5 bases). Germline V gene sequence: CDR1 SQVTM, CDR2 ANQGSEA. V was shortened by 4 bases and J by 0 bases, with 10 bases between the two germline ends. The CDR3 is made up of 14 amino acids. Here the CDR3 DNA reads TGCAGCGTTGCAGGGCTGAGCTCCTACAATGAGCAGTTCTTC. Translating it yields CSVAGLSSYNEQFF.

In nucleotides, the CDR3 is TGTGCCAGCAGCCGGGCAGGGCCAGATGAGCAGTTCTTC. It translates to CASSRAGPDEQFF. J is TRBJ2-1 and V is TRBV7-9, with D perhaps matching TRBD1 (5 bases). Trimming left V 5 bases short and J 8 bases short, with 13 bases between. Germline-derived CDR1 and CDR2 are SEHNR and FQNEAQ (reference sequence). This CDR3 is built from 13 residues.

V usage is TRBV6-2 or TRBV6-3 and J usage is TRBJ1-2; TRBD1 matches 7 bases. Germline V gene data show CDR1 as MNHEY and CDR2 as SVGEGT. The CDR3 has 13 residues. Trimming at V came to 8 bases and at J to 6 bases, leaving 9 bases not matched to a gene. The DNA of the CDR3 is TGTGCCAGCCGCTACCGGGACAGTGATGGCTACACCTTC. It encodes CASRYRDSDGYTF.

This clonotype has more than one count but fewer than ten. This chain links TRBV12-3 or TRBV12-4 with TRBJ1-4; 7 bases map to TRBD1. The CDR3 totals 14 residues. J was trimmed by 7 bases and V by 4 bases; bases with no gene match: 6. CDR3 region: CASSYDRAGEKLFF. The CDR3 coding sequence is TGTGCCAGCAGTTACGACAGGGCGGGTGAAAAACTGTTTTTT.